The present T cell receptor (beta chain) was sequenced within a study of OX40 agonist ivuxolimab in advanced cancers. Whole-study context: Ivuxolimab doses were 0.01, 0.1, 0.3, 1.5, 3 or 10 mg/kg every 2 weeks. Whole-study findings and limits: A proportion of nonresponders additionally exhibited low normalized T-cell clonal expansion.

As to this clone: Its antigen is currently unknown.

Repertoires were generated with immunoSEQ multiplex PCR, while TCRdb's copy carries only in-frame clones and drops some. The sample gives around 68,000 clones, more than 75% of which show up once; approximately 0.4% is in the top ten. Material: CD4+ or CD8+ T cells sorted from blood, obtained in a trial of the OX40 agonist ivuxolimab. This clonotype was obtained from an adult with an advanced solid tumor such as melanoma, head and neck, liver or kidney cancer.

The CDR3 coding sequence is TGTGCCAGTTCCGGACAGGGGGCGAACTATGGCTACACCTTC. It specifies CASSGQGANYGYTF. The genes are TRBV19 and TRBJ1-2, with 11 bases that match TRBD1. The germline V gene encodes CDR1 LNHDA and CDR2 SQIVND (reference sequence). J lost 2 bases, V lost 8 bases, and 4 bases had no gene match. The CDR3 extends over 14 amino acids.